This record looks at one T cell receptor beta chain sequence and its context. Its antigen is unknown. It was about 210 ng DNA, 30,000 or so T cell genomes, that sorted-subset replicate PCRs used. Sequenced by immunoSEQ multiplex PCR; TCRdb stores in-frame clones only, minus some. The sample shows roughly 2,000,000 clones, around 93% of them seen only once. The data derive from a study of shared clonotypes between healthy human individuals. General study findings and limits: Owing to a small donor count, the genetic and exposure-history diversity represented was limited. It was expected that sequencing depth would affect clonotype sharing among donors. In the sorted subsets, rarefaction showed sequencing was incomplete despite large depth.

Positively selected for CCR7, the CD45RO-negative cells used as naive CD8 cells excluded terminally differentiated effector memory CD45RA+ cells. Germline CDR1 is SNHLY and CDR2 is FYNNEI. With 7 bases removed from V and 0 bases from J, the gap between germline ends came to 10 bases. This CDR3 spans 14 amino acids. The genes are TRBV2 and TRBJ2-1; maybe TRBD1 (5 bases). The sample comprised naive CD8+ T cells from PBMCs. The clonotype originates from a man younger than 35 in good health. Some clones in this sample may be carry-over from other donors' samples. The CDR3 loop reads CASKDTFSYNEQFF. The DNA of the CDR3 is TGTGCCAGCAAGGACACCTTCTCCTACAATGAGCAGTTCTTC. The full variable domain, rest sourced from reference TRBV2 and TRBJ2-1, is EPEVTQTPSHQVTQMGQEVILRCVPISNHLYFYWYRQILGQKVEFLVSFYNNEISEKSEIFDDQFSVERPDGSNFTLKIRSTKLEDSAMYFCASKDTFSYNEQFFGPGTRLTVL.